This is a list of T cell receptor beta chains from one sample in a study of memory CD4+ T cells and cytomegalovirus serostatus. Clones were read by immunoSEQ multiplex PCR, and TCRdb kept only the in-frame ones, dropping some. The sample records about 58,000 clones, more than 65% being singletons. Sequenced input: memory CD4+ T cells from blood. These receptor sequences come from an adult in good health and CMV-seronegative. Some clones in this sample may be carry-over from other donors' samples. The CDR3 runs from the conserved cysteine through the conserved F or W. The order of the fields is V gene, J gene, D gene, clone size, CDR3 length, CDR3 DNA, CDR3 protein. D genes are given only for firm matches. A clone size is listed for some rows: how often the clone was seen (once, few, many), or a class if it is expanded.

v_gene: TRBV7-8
j_gene: TRBJ2-3
d_gene: NA
abundance: once
len: 16
CDR3nt: TGTGCCAGCAGCTCCATTGGGGGGCATAGCACAGATACGCAGTATTTT
CDR3aa: CASSSIGGHSTDTQYF

v_gene: TRBV6-1
j_gene: TRBJ1-5
d_gene: NA
abundance: NA
len: 14
CDR3nt: TGTGCCAGCAGTGATTTATATAGCAATCAGCCCCAGCATTTT
CDR3aa: CASSDLYSNQPQHF

v_gene: TRBV28
j_gene: TRBJ1-2
d_gene: NA
abundance: NA
len: 14
CDR3nt: TGTGCCAGCAGAAGTGGGACGGCCCGGGAGGGCTACACCTTC
CDR3aa: CASRSGTAREGYTF

v_gene: TRBV4-3
j_gene: TRBJ2-7
d_gene: TRBD2
abundance: NA
len: 16
CDR3nt: TGCGCCAGCAGCCAAGGCCCCGCGGGAGATAAATACGAGCAGTACTTC
CDR3aa: CASSQGPAGDKYEQYF

v_gene: TRBV30
j_gene: TRBJ2-1
d_gene: NA
abundance: NA
len: 15
CDR3nt: TGTGCCTGGAGTGTACATAGGTCGGGAGTTAATGAGCAGTTCTTC
CDR3aa: CAWSVHRSGVNEQFF

v_gene: TRBV6-5
j_gene: TRBJ2-7
d_gene: TRBD2
abundance: NA
len: 15
CDR3nt: TGTGCCAGCAGTCCCCCGGGACTAGCGGGCGACGAGCAGTACTTC
CDR3aa: CASSPPGLAGDEQYF

v_gene: TRBV18
j_gene: TRBJ2-2
d_gene: TRBD1
abundance: NA
len: 17
CDR3nt: TGTGCCAGCTCACTAAATTCCGGGACAGGGGTCGCCGGGGAGCTGTTTTTT
CDR3aa: CASSLNSGTGVAGELFF

v_gene: TRBV5-6
j_gene: TRBJ2-4
d_gene: NA
abundance: once
len: 16
CDR3nt: TGTGCCAGCAGCTTGGGAGGAATCCTAGCCAAAAACATTCAGTACTTC
CDR3aa: CASSLGGILAKNIQYF

v_gene: TRBV27
j_gene: TRBJ1-2
d_gene: NA
abundance: NA
len: 13
CDR3nt: TGTGCCAGCGAGGACGCAATGGGGAACGGCTACACCTTC
CDR3aa: CASEDAMGNGYTF

v_gene: TRBV7-3
j_gene: TRBJ2-5
d_gene: TRBD2
abundance: NA
len: 14
CDR3nt: TGTGCCAGCAGCAAGAGCGGGACCCTAGAGACCCAGTACTTC
CDR3aa: CASSKSGTLETQYF

v_gene: TRBV5-6
j_gene: TRBJ1-5
d_gene: TRBD1
abundance: NA
len: 15
CDR3nt: TGTGCCAGCAGCCGCGGACAGGGCCTAAATCAGCCCCAGCATTTT
CDR3aa: CASSRGQGLNQPQHF

v_gene: TRBV5-4
j_gene: TRBJ1-2
d_gene: NA
abundance: few
len: 15
CDR3nt: TGTGCCAGCAGTTCGGGTAGTGTGGCCAACTATGGCTACACCTTC
CDR3aa: CASSSGSVANYGYTF

v_gene: TRBV7-8
j_gene: TRBJ2-5
d_gene: NA
abundance: NA
len: 16
CDR3nt: TGTGCCAGCAGCGCACGGGGGTCCAACATTATAGAGACCCAGTACTTC
CDR3aa: CASSARGSNIIETQYF

v_gene: TRBV5-6
j_gene: TRBJ2-7
d_gene: TRBD2
abundance: NA
len: 15
CDR3nt: TGTGCCAGCAGCCTACGGACTAGCGGGAGGGGCGAGCAGTACTTC
CDR3aa: CASSLRTSGRGEQYF

v_gene: TRBV4-1
j_gene: TRBJ1-5
d_gene: NA
abundance: NA
len: 15
CDR3nt: TGCGCCAGCAGCCAGGGGACGGCGTTCAATCAGCCCCAGCATTTT
CDR3aa: CASSQGTAFNQPQHF

v_gene: TRBV6-1
j_gene: TRBJ1-4
d_gene: NA
abundance: NA
len: 13
CDR3nt: TGTGCCAGCAGTGAGAACGGTAATGAAAAACTGTTTTTT
CDR3aa: CASSENGNEKLFF

v_gene: TRBV18
j_gene: TRBJ1-1
d_gene: NA
abundance: NA
len: 13
CDR3nt: TGTGCCAGCTCACTCGGGCCGACGTTTGAAGCTTTCTTT
CDR3aa: CASSLGPTFEAFF

v_gene: TRBV2
j_gene: TRBJ2-3
d_gene: NA
abundance: NA
len: 13
CDR3nt: TGTGCCAGCAGTGAAGGGGGAGGAGATACGCAGTATTTT
CDR3aa: CASSEGGGDTQYF

v_gene: TRBV27
j_gene: TRBJ1-6
d_gene: NA
abundance: NA
len: 14
CDR3nt: TGTGCCAGCAGTTTAAGGGAGAATAATTCACCCCTCCACTTT
CDR3aa: CASSLRENNSPLHF

v_gene: TRBV5-1
j_gene: TRBJ2-7
d_gene: TRBD1
abundance: NA
len: 16
CDR3nt: TGCGCCAGCAGCTTGGAAGGTTGGGACAGAACCTACGAGCAGTACTTC
CDR3aa: CASSLEGWDRTYEQYF

v_gene: TRBV19
j_gene: TRBJ1-2
d_gene: NA
abundance: few
len: 14
CDR3nt: TGTGCCAGTAGTATCTTGCAGGGCGACTATGGCTACACCTTC
CDR3aa: CASSILQGDYGYTF

v_gene: TRBV7-2
j_gene: TRBJ2-5
d_gene: NA
abundance: NA
len: 14
CDR3nt: TGTGCCAGCAGCTTAGAACTATTCCGGGAGACCCAGTACTTC
CDR3aa: CASSLELFRETQYF

v_gene: TRBV4-3
j_gene: TRBJ2-4
d_gene: NA
abundance: NA
len: 15
CDR3nt: TGCGCCAGCAGCCCCGCAGGCGCCGCCAAAAACATTCAGTACTTC
CDR3aa: CASSPAGAAKNIQYF

v_gene: TRBV28
j_gene: TRBJ2-5
d_gene: NA
abundance: NA
len: 14
CDR3nt: TGTGCCAGCAGGAAGCGGGTAGGCCAAGAGACCCAGTACTTC
CDR3aa: CASRKRVGQETQYF

v_gene: TRBV11-2
j_gene: TRBJ1-1
d_gene: NA
abundance: NA
len: 14
CDR3nt: TGTGCCAGCAGAAAAGGACAGCAGAACACTGAAGCTTTCTTT
CDR3aa: CASRKGQQNTEAFF

v_gene: TRBV5-1
j_gene: TRBJ1-2
d_gene: NA
abundance: NA
len: 14
CDR3nt: TGCGCCAGCAGCTTGGAAAAGGGACCCTATGGCTACACCTTC
CDR3aa: CASSLEKGPYGYTF

v_gene: TRBV6-5
j_gene: TRBJ1-1
d_gene: NA
abundance: NA
len: 16
CDR3nt: TGTGCCAGCAGTTACGGAAGACAGGTTCGTGGCACTGAAGCTTTCTTT
CDR3aa: CASSYGRQVRGTEAFF

v_gene: TRBV5-1
j_gene: TRBJ1-5
d_gene: TRBD1
abundance: NA
len: 15
CDR3nt: TGCGCCAGCAGCGCGACAGGGCACGGCAATCAGCCCCAGCATTTT
CDR3aa: CASSATGHGNQPQHF

v_gene: TRBV5-3
j_gene: TRBJ2-7
d_gene: NA
abundance: once
len: 14
CDR3nt: TGTGCCAGAAGCCCTTTTGGGGGGCACGGCGAGCAGTACTTC
CDR3aa: CARSPFGGHGEQYF

v_gene: TRBV25-1
j_gene: TRBJ1-2
d_gene: TRBD1
abundance: NA
len: 15
CDR3nt: TGTGCCAGCAGCAAGGGGAGGGGGCCGGGAGATGGCTACACCTTC
CDR3aa: CASSKGRGPGDGYTF

v_gene: TRBV6-1
j_gene: TRBJ1-1
d_gene: TRBD1
abundance: NA
len: 15
CDR3nt: TGTGCCACTACTCTTAACAGGGGGCGGACCACTGAAGCTTTCTTT
CDR3aa: CATTLNRGRTTEAFF

v_gene: TRBV6-1
j_gene: TRBJ1-3
d_gene: NA
abundance: NA
len: 14
CDR3nt: TGTGCCAGCAGCGCCGGGACAACAGGAAACACCATATATTTT
CDR3aa: CASSAGTTGNTIYF

v_gene: TRBV9
j_gene: TRBJ2-2
d_gene: NA
abundance: NA
len: 14
CDR3nt: TGTGCCAGCAGCGCCCGACAATCCACCGGGGAGCTGTTTTTT
CDR3aa: CASSARQSTGELFF

v_gene: TRBV6-1
j_gene: TRBJ2-6
d_gene: TRBD1
abundance: NA
len: 15
CDR3nt: TGTGCCAGCCGACAGGGCGGCTCTGGGGCCAACGTCCTGACTTTC
CDR3aa: CASRQGGSGANVLTF

v_gene: TRBV2
j_gene: TRBJ2-3
d_gene: NA
abundance: NA
len: 17
CDR3nt: TGTGCCAGCAGTGGTTGGATTAGGAATCCCTCCACAGATACGCAGTATTTT
CDR3aa: CASSGWIRNPSTDTQYF

v_gene: TRBV6-1
j_gene: TRBJ1-6
d_gene: NA
abundance: NA
len: 14
CDR3nt: TGTGCCAGCAGCCCGACACCTCTAATTTCACCCCTCCACTTT
CDR3aa: CASSPTPLISPLHF

v_gene: TRBV5-1
j_gene: TRBJ2-2
d_gene: TRBD2
abundance: NA
len: 16
CDR3nt: TGCGCCAGCAGCTTGGTGGCTAGCGGGAGTCCCGGGGAGCTGTTTTTT
CDR3aa: CASSLVASGSPGELFF

v_gene: TRBV19
j_gene: TRBJ1-6
d_gene: NA
abundance: NA
len: 16
CDR3nt: TGTGCCAGTAGTATCTCCGGACAGTCCTATAATTCACCCCTCCACTTT
CDR3aa: CASSISGQSYNSPLHF

v_gene: TRBV19
j_gene: TRBJ1-1
d_gene: NA
abundance: NA
len: 15
CDR3nt: TGTGCCAGTAAAGGGCAGGCGGCGGGCGACACTGAAGCTTTCTTT
CDR3aa: CASKGQAAGDTEAFF

v_gene: TRBV11-2
j_gene: TRBJ2-2
d_gene: NA
abundance: NA
len: 13
CDR3nt: TGTGCCAGCAGCTTAGTGGTTGGCGGGGAGCTGTTTTTT
CDR3aa: CASSLVVGGELFF

v_gene: TRBV12-5
j_gene: TRBJ2-2
d_gene: NA
abundance: NA
len: 18
CDR3nt: TGTGCTAGTGGTTTGGTATTGATGGGGACGCCCGCAACCGGGGAGCTGTTTTTT
CDR3aa: CASGLVLMGTPATGELFF

v_gene: TRBV28
j_gene: TRBJ2-7
d_gene: NA
abundance: few
len: 14
CDR3nt: TGTGCCAGCAGTTTTTTCCAGGGATCCTACGAGCAGTACTTC
CDR3aa: CASSFFQGSYEQYF

v_gene: TRBV10-3
j_gene: TRBJ2-7
d_gene: TRBD1
abundance: NA
len: 16
CDR3nt: TGTGCCATCAGTGAGTCGATGGGACAGGGGCTGAACGAGCAGTACTTC
CDR3aa: CAISESMGQGLNEQYF

v_gene: TRBV30
j_gene: TRBJ1-1
d_gene: NA
abundance: NA
len: 13
CDR3nt: TGTGCCTGGAGTGTACGATTGGGGCAAGAAGCTTTCTTT
CDR3aa: CAWSVRLGQEAFF

v_gene: TRBV7-6
j_gene: TRBJ2-7
d_gene: NA
abundance: NA
len: 13
CDR3nt: TGTGCCAGCAGCTTAGATTCGTCGGGAGAGCAGTACTTC
CDR3aa: CASSLDSSGEQYF

v_gene: TRBV28
j_gene: TRBJ2-1
d_gene: TRBD2
abundance: NA
len: 15
CDR3nt: TGTGCCAGCAGCCCAATGCTAGCGGGGTACAATGAGCAGTTCTTC
CDR3aa: CASSPMLAGYNEQFF

v_gene: TRBV5-1
j_gene: TRBJ2-2
d_gene: NA
abundance: NA
len: 15
CDR3nt: TGCGCCAGCAGCTTGGAAATCCAGAACACCGGGGAGCTGTTTTTT
CDR3aa: CASSLEIQNTGELFF

v_gene: TRBV13
j_gene: TRBJ1-5
d_gene: TRBD1
abundance: few
len: 15
CDR3nt: TGTGCCAGCAGTCGACAGGGCCTAGAGGGTCAGCCCCAGCATTTT
CDR3aa: CASSRQGLEGQPQHF

v_gene: TRBV7-2
j_gene: TRBJ2-7
d_gene: NA
abundance: NA
len: 16
CDR3nt: TGTGCCAGCAGCCGCGTAAGGTTATCCCCCTCCTACGAGCAGTACTTC
CDR3aa: CASSRVRLSPSYEQYF

v_gene: TRBV5-4
j_gene: TRBJ2-3
d_gene: TRBD2
abundance: NA
len: 16
CDR3nt: TGTGCCAGCAGCTCTGGACTAGCGGGAGCCACAGATACGCAGTATTTT
CDR3aa: CASSSGLAGATDTQYF

v_gene: TRBV5-1
j_gene: TRBJ1-4
d_gene: NA
abundance: NA
len: 14
CDR3nt: TGCGCCAGCAGCTTGGGAGGGGCTAATGAAAAACTGTTTTTT
CDR3aa: CASSLGGANEKLFF

v_gene: TRBV7-9
j_gene: TRBJ1-2
d_gene: TRBD1
abundance: few
len: 14
CDR3nt: TGTGCCAGCAGCCTGATAACAGGGGGAGGTGGCTACACCTTC
CDR3aa: CASSLITGGGGYTF

v_gene: TRBV11-2
j_gene: TRBJ2-7
d_gene: NA
abundance: NA
len: 15
CDR3nt: TGTGCCAGCAGCTTGTTGCGGCAGGTCGAGAACGAGCAGTACTTC
CDR3aa: CASSLLRQVENEQYF

v_gene: TRBV4-3
j_gene: TRBJ2-7
d_gene: TRBD1
abundance: NA
len: 16
CDR3nt: TGCGCCAGCAGCCAAATGCCGGGGACAGGGTATGACGAGCAGTACTTC
CDR3aa: CASSQMPGTGYDEQYF

v_gene: TRBV28
j_gene: TRBJ2-1
d_gene: NA
abundance: once
len: 11
CDR3nt: TGTGCCAGCAGTTTTCGTGATGAGCAGTTCTTC
CDR3aa: CASSFRDEQFF

v_gene: TRBV5-4
j_gene: TRBJ2-1
d_gene: TRBD2
abundance: NA
len: 15
CDR3nt: TGTGCCAGGGGACTAGCGGGAGGGCCGTACAGGGAGCAGTTCTTC
CDR3aa: CARGLAGGPYREQFF

v_gene: TRBV2
j_gene: TRBJ1-1
d_gene: NA
abundance: once
len: 14
CDR3nt: TGTGCCAGCAGTAAGGGGGGGAGAAACACTGAAGCTTTCTTT
CDR3aa: CASSKGGRNTEAFF

v_gene: TRBV4-2
j_gene: TRBJ1-2
d_gene: NA
abundance: few
len: 15
CDR3nt: TGTGCCAGCAGCCCCCAGGGCCGACCTGACTATGGCTACACCTTC
CDR3aa: CASSPQGRPDYGYTF

v_gene: TRBV28
j_gene: TRBJ2-7
d_gene: NA
abundance: NA
len: 16
CDR3nt: TGTGCCAGCAGCCATTCCCTAGGCCGCAAGTCCTACGAGCAGTACTTC
CDR3aa: CASSHSLGRKSYEQYF